Following are 9 T cell receptor beta chains from one sample sequenced in a study of identical twins. MiXCR, applied by TCRdb to the 5' RACE reads, yields one record per CDR3 protein. The profile shows around 220,000 distinct CDR3 sequences, about 10% of them singletons. Specimen: memory T cells sorted from blood. All receptors derive from a man in his forties or fifties in good health.

In its sample, this clonotype was seen many times. This chain joins TRBV20-1 and TRBJ1-4; 7 nucleotides align to TRBD1. The CDR3 contains 14 residues. The ends lost 6 bases at V and 6 bases at J; junction bases unmatched: 10. Germline lookup yields CDR1 DFQATT and CDR2 SNEGSKA (reference sequence). CDR3 DNA sequence: TGCAGTGCCTATCCCCCAGGGGGATATGAAAAACTGTTTTTT. As protein: CSAYPPGGYEKLFF.

This clonotype appeared many times. The rearrangement uses TRBV10-3 and TRBJ2-3, with TRBD2 matching over 11 bases. Losses at the gene ends were 2 bases for V and 2 bases for J; bases not matched to a gene: 12. The CDR3 totals 19 residues. Germline assignment: CDR1 ENHRY and CDR2 SYGVKD. The CDR3 coding sequence is TGTGCCATCAGTGAGCCCGTAACGACTAGCGGGGACCCCACAGATACGCAGTATTTT. It specifies CAISEPVTTSGDPTDTQYF.

The genes are TRBV6-2 or TRBV6-3 and TRBJ2-7; a possible D gene is TRBD1 (6 bases). The CDR3 consists of 16 residues. In germline, CDR1 is MNHEY, CDR2 SVGEGT. V was trimmed by 5 bases and J by 0 bases, leaving 17 bases between them. CDR3 in DNA: TGTGCCAGCAGTCAAGCACGCCAGGGGATCTCCTACGAGCAGTACTTC. Protein: CASSQARQGISYEQYF.

The chain uses TRBV20-1 and TRBJ2-1, with 10 bases fitting TRBD2. V dropped 3 bases and J dropped 2; count of bases not matched to a gene: 4. This CDR3 region has 15 residues. Looked up from germline, CDR1 is DFQATT and CDR2 is SNEGSKA (reference sequence). The CDR3 sequence: CSASRGLAAYNEQFF. CDR3 DNA sequence: TGCAGTGCTAGCAGAGGACTAGCGGCCTACAATGAGCAGTTCTTC.

Comments on this clonotype: One end of the junction is discordant with germline, which a read error may explain. This rearrangement joins TRBV2 to TRBJ2-7; D is unresolved. CDR3 length: 11 residues. Germline values: CDR1 SNHLY, CDR2 FYNNEI. The CDR3 sequence: CASSTVYEEYF. The CDR3 DNA follows: TGTGCCAGCAGTACAGTCTACGAGGAGTACTTC.

V gene TRBV3-1 combines with J gene TRBJ1-3, with 8 bases identical to TRBD1. V gave up 4 bases and J gave up 4 bases; unmatched junction bases: 9. Per the germline V gene, CDR1 is LGHDT and CDR2 is YNNKEL (reference sequence). The CDR3 runs to 16 residues. The CDR3 DNA reads as TGTGCCAGCAGCCGGCGTTCGGACAGGGACGGAAACACCATATATTTT. Translated, it gives CASSRRSDRDGNTIYF.

This clonotype was recorded at least ten times. The chain carries TRBV4-3 and TRBJ1-4, with a tentative D call TRBD1 (5 bases). The germline V gene encodes CDR1 LGHNA and CDR2 YSLEER. The CDR3 contains 12 residues. Trimming pared 0 bases from V and 10 bases from J, leaving 6 bases between. CDR3 sequence: CASSQDRGKLFF. CDR3 bases: TGCGCCAGCAGCCAAGATAGGGGAAAACTGTTTTTT.

The chain carries TRBV20-1 and TRBJ2-7; 12 nucleotides align to TRBD2. The germline V gene has CDR1 DFQATT and CDR2 SNEGSKA (reference sequence). Unmatched junction bases numbered 14, after V lost 2 bases and J lost 3 bases. This CDR3 has 18 amino acids. The CDR3: CSARPGRLAGGLSYEQYF. The CDR3 bases are TGCAGTGCTAGACCAGGACGCCTAGCGGGGGGGTTGAGCTACGAGCAGTACTTC.

There are many counts of this clonotype. The CDR3, as DNA: TGTGCCAGCAGCTTGGCTAGCGGTACCACGACAGATACGCAGTATTTT. Its protein is CASSLASGTTTDTQYF. The chain uses TRBV11-2 and TRBJ2-3; 7 bases map to TRBD2. The CDR3 has 16 residues. Trimming at V came to 3 bases and at J to 3 bases, leaving 9 bases not matched to a gene. The germline V gene has CDR1 SGHAT and CDR2 FQNNGV.